This T cell receptor beta chain came from a study of PD-L1 blockade in urothelial cancer. Looking at the study overall: Male sex and bladder-origin urothelial cancer characterized about 90% of the 29 patients. Typically, measured as a median, blood samples had approximately 130,000 T cells.

PCRs each included synthetic TCR analog templates spiked in. Produced via immunoSEQ multiplex PCR; TCRdb's table is partial and in-frame only. In the table there are around 100,000 clones, about 90% of which are singletons. The patients' disease, urothelial carcinoma, was locally advanced or metastatic. Unmatched junction bases numbered 6, after V lost 4 bases and J lost 5 bases. The CDR3 contains 14 residues. Germline CDR1 is SGHRS and CDR2 is YFSETQ. This TCR was recovered from an elderly woman with urothelial cancer. V and J are TRBV5-1 and TRBJ2-1; 7 bases align to TRBD1. The source was PBMCs, collected around atezolizumab (anti-PD-L1) treatment. DNA for the CDR3: TGCGCCAGCAGCCCGGGACAGAGTCACAATGAGCAGTTCTTC. Translating it yields CASSPGQSHNEQFF.